The 5 T cell receptor beta chains below come from one sample, sequenced in a study of blood T cell repertoires in COVID-19. Repertoires were generated with immunoSEQ multiplex PCR, while TCRdb's copy carries only in-frame clones and drops some. The sample has 300,000 to 400,000 clones, about 85% seen once; the top ten hold 1.5% to 2%. The specimen was PBMCs or T cells enriched from blood (not recorded which). The source is a woman in her 30s who had been exposed to COVID-19.

The sample holds a few counts of this clone. This chain connects TRBV18 to TRBJ1-1; D is unresolved. This CDR3 contains 13 residues. The germline V gene has CDR1 KGHSH and CDR2 LQKENI. With 5 bases removed from V and 3 bases from J, the gap between germline ends came to 10 bases. The CDR3 loop is CASSTDLDTEAFF. The CDR3 DNA reads as TGTGCCAGCTCAACGGACTTGGACACTGAAGCTTTCTTT.

This chain connects TRBV28 to TRBJ2-7, with D possibly being TRBD1 (6 bases). This CDR3 spans 13 amino acids. In germline, CDR1 is MDHEN, CDR2 SYDVKM. Trimming pared 6 bases from V and 5 bases from J, leaving 14 bases between. The CDR3 bases are TGTGCCAGCAGAGTCCGGGACATCGACGAGCAGTACTTC. Translation: CASRVRDIDEQYF.

J is TRBJ1-5 and V is TRBV9, with D maybe TRBD1 (6 bases). V was pared by 2 bases and J by 6 bases, with 9 bases between. Germline V gene data show CDR1 as SGDLS and CDR2 as YYNGEE. The CDR3 sequence is 13 residues long. For the CDR3, the DNA is TGTGCCAGCAGCGTCCAGGGGACTCAGCCCCAGCATTTT. Its translation: CASSVQGTQPQHF.

This chain uses TRBV7-2 with TRBJ2-1, with 8 bases that match TRBD2. V gave up 2 bases and J gave up 8 bases; unmatched junction bases: 11. Germline CDR1 and CDR2: SGHTA and FQGNSA. This CDR3 has 16 amino acids. CDR3 amino acids: CASSLSSRGGVHEQFF. CDR3 coding DNA: TGTGCCAGCAGCTTATCATCCCGGGGGGGTGTCCATGAGCAGTTCTTC.

This clone was recorded once. The rearrangement links TRBV4-1 to TRBJ2-3; no clear D. CDR1 is MGHRA and CDR2 is YSYEKL in the germline V gene. Deletions cut 8 bases from V and 1 base from J, with 13 bases between. CDR3 length: 14 amino acids. This chain's CDR3 is CASGPGTGTDTQYF. The CDR3 DNA follows: TGCGCCAGCGGGCCAGGAACCGGCACAGATACGCAGTATTTT.